A selection of T cell receptor beta chains follows, all from one sample in a study of early T cells in non-severe SARS-CoV-2 infection. TCRdb recomputed calls from the 5' RACE reads with MiXCR, one row per CDR3 protein. The sample consists of some 71,000 distinct CDR3 sequences, roughly 13% of them appearing once. Material: whole blood. These receptors were obtained from an adult who was a healthcare worker with PCR-confirmed SARS-CoV-2 infection or an uninfected control (not recorded which). The CDR3 runs from the conserved cysteine through the conserved F or W. The order of the fields is D gene, clone size, J gene, V gene, CDR3 protein, CDR3 DNA. D genes are given only for firm matches. Size is stated for part of the rows, as once, few or many counts, or as a class when the clone is expanded.

d_call: TRBD1; clone_size: many; j_call: TRBJ1-2; v_call: TRBV27; cdr3_aa: CASSRGQGYGYTF; cdr3_nt: TGTGCCAGCAGTCGCGGACAGGGATATGGCTACACCTTC
d_call: TRBD1; clone_size: -; j_call: TRBJ1-6; v_call: TRBV20-1; cdr3_aa: CSALGQGTSPLHF; cdr3_nt: TGCAGCGCCCTAGGACAGGGGACTTCACCCCTCCACTTT
d_call: TRBD1; clone_size: -; j_call: TRBJ1-2; v_call: TRBV7-8; cdr3_aa: CASSHSGTGGIVYGYTF; cdr3_nt: TGTGCCAGCAGCCATTCCGGGACAGGGGGCATAGTCTATGGCTACACCTTC
d_call: -; clone_size: few; j_call: TRBJ2-7; v_call: TRBV7-6; cdr3_aa: CASSFWGESSYEQYF; cdr3_nt: TGTGCCAGCAGCTTTTGGGGGGAAAGCTCCTACGAGCAGTACTTC
d_call: -; clone_size: -; j_call: TRBJ2-1; v_call: TRBV12-3/TRBV12-4; cdr3_aa: CASSRGAYNEQFF; cdr3_nt: TGTGCCAGCAGTCGGGGCGCTTACAATGAGCAGTTCTTC
d_call: -; clone_size: few; j_call: TRBJ1-1; v_call: TRBV6-2/TRBV6-3; cdr3_aa: CASSLAFLNTEAFF; cdr3_nt: TGTGCCAGCAGTTTGGCGTTTCTGAACACTGAAGCTTTCTTT
d_call: -; clone_size: -; j_call: TRBJ1-1; v_call: TRBV27; cdr3_aa: CASSWDNLRRAFF; cdr3_nt: TGTGCCAGCAGTTGGGACAACCTACGTCGAGCTTTCTTT
d_call: -; clone_size: -; j_call: TRBJ1-3; v_call: TRBV12-3/TRBV12-4; cdr3_aa: CASSFFGNTIYF; cdr3_nt: TGTGCCAGCAGTTTCTTTGGAAACACCATATATTTT
d_call: TRBD1; clone_size: few; j_call: TRBJ2-2; v_call: TRBV12-3/TRBV12-4; cdr3_aa: CASGGQGVLTGELFF; cdr3_nt: TGTGCCAGCGGTGGACAGGGAGTCCTCACCGGGGAGCTGTTTTTT
d_call: -; clone_size: -; j_call: TRBJ2-7; v_call: TRBV28; cdr3_aa: CASSPLGASYEQYF; cdr3_nt: TGTGCCAGCAGCCCATTAGGGGCCTCCTACGAGCAGTACTTC
d_call: -; clone_size: many; j_call: TRBJ1-6; v_call: TRBV28; cdr3_aa: CASSFGIRGADSPLHF; cdr3_nt: TGTGCCAGCAGTTTTGGGATAAGGGGGGCTGATTCACCCCTCCACTTT
d_call: TRBD1; clone_size: once; j_call: TRBJ2-2; v_call: TRBV6-1; cdr3_aa: CASRTLTGTANTGELFF; cdr3_nt: TGTGCCAGCAGAACCTTAACCGGGACAGCGAACACCGGGGAGCTGTTTTTT
d_call: -; clone_size: -; j_call: TRBJ2-7; v_call: TRBV2; cdr3_aa: CASSEQIYEQYF; cdr3_nt: TGTGCCAGCAGTGAACAGATCTACGAGCAGTACTTC
d_call: -; clone_size: -; j_call: TRBJ1-1; v_call: TRBV3-1; cdr3_aa: CASSPLRVGTEAFF; cdr3_nt: TGTGCCAGCAGCCCCTTGAGGGTGGGCACTGAAGCTTTCTTT
d_call: TRBD1; clone_size: -; j_call: TRBJ2-1; v_call: TRBV9; cdr3_aa: CASSVEGTGGNEQFF; cdr3_nt: TGTGCCAGCAGCGTAGAGGGGACAGGGGGCAATGAGCAGTTCTTC
d_call: -; clone_size: few; j_call: TRBJ2-3; v_call: TRBV9; cdr3_aa: CASSVGSDPGGTDTQYF; cdr3_nt: TGTGCCAGCAGCGTAGGGTCGGACCCCGGGGGCACAGATACGCAGTATTTT
d_call: -; clone_size: -; j_call: TRBJ1-3; v_call: TRBV5-1; cdr3_aa: CASSLAAADGNTIYF; cdr3_nt: TGCGCCAGCAGCTTGGCCGCGGCAGACGGAAACACCATATATTTT
d_call: TRBD1; clone_size: -; j_call: TRBJ2-3; v_call: TRBV5-1; cdr3_aa: CASSSGQGAGTQYF; cdr3_nt: TGCGCCAGCAGTTCTGGACAGGGGGCAGGTACGCAGTATTTT
d_call: TRBD1; clone_size: few; j_call: TRBJ2-7; v_call: TRBV28; cdr3_aa: CASSSPFQYDRGVRKEQYF; cdr3_nt: TGTGCCAGCAGTTCCCCATTTCAATATGACAGGGGCGTTAGAAAAGAGCAGTACTTC
d_call: -; clone_size: -; j_call: TRBJ2-3; v_call: TRBV24-1; cdr3_aa: CATSESGTPVAGTDTQYF; cdr3_nt: TGTGCCACCAGTGAATCCGGGACACCCGTGGCCGGCACAGATACGCAGTATTTT
d_call: TRBD2; clone_size: many; j_call: TRBJ2-1; v_call: TRBV5-1; cdr3_aa: CASSLAGGPFTEQFF; cdr3_nt: TGCGCCAGCAGCTTGGCGGGGGGGCCATTCACTGAGCAGTTCTTC
d_call: -; clone_size: few; j_call: TRBJ1-5; v_call: TRBV12-3/TRBV12-4; cdr3_aa: CASSFRAGDQPQHF; cdr3_nt: TGTGCCAGCAGTTTCCGGGCAGGGGATCAGCCCCAGCATTTT
d_call: TRBD1; clone_size: many; j_call: TRBJ2-2; v_call: TRBV29-1; cdr3_aa: CSVGQGSNTGELFF; cdr3_nt: TGCAGCGTGGGACAGGGATCGAACACCGGGGAGCTGTTTTTT
d_call: -; clone_size: -; j_call: TRBJ2-7; v_call: TRBV2; cdr3_aa: CASSSLTDTYEQYF; cdr3_nt: TGTGCCAGCAGTTCCCTGACAGACACCTACGAGCAGTACTTC
d_call: TRBD1; clone_size: -; j_call: TRBJ2-6; v_call: TRBV7-7; cdr3_aa: CASSSGGHHSGANVLTF; cdr3_nt: TGTGCCAGCAGCTCAGGGGGACATCACTCTGGGGCCAACGTCCTGACTTTC
d_call: TRBD1; clone_size: -; j_call: TRBJ1-3; v_call: TRBV5-4; cdr3_aa: CASSEGQGRSGNTIYF; cdr3_nt: TGTGCCAGCAGCGAGGGACAGGGAAGGTCCGGAAACACCATATATTTT
d_call: -; clone_size: many; j_call: TRBJ1-6; v_call: TRBV16; cdr3_aa: CASSQRTTWDSPLHF; cdr3_nt: TGTGCCAGCAGCCAAAGGACAACCTGGGATTCACCCCTCCACTTT
d_call: TRBD2; clone_size: -; j_call: TRBJ2-1; v_call: TRBV19; cdr3_aa: CASSETSGAYNEQFF; cdr3_nt: TGTGCCAGTAGTGAAACTAGCGGGGCCTACAATGAGCAGTTCTTC
d_call: -; clone_size: many; j_call: TRBJ2-2; v_call: TRBV30; cdr3_aa: CAWSGQNTGELFF; cdr3_nt: TGTGCCTGGAGTGGACAGAACACCGGGGAGCTGTTTTTT
d_call: TRBD2; clone_size: many; j_call: TRBJ2-3; v_call: TRBV29-1; cdr3_aa: CSVEGPSGSDTQYF; cdr3_nt: TGCAGCGTTGAAGGGCCTAGCGGTTCGGATACGCAGTATTTT